The subject of this entry is one T cell receptor (beta chain). Its target is unknown. Cells designated naive CD8 were CD45RO-negative and were positively selected for CCR7, with terminally differentiated effector memory CD45RA+ cells excluded. These data belong to a study of shared clonotypes between healthy human individuals. Study results and limitations: The four-donor shared clonotypes exceeded non-shared clonotypes in generation probability, with non-shared ones scoring lower.

Deep was the level at which the assay was run. Data came from immunoSEQ multiplex PCR; TCRdb stores just in-frame clones and leaves some out. The table has around 2.1 million clones, about 92% seen once. Per germline, CDR1 SGDLS and CDR2 YYNGEE. The V end lost 3 bases, the J end lost 6 bases, and 16 bases lay between the germline ends. The CDR3 loop spans 14 amino acids. Sequencing was carried out using naive CD8+ T cells from PBMCs. The V call is TRBV9, the J call TRBJ2-7, with D hard to call. This TCR was recovered from a man between 18 and 29 years old in good health. Some clones in this sample may be carry-over from other donors' samples. CDR3 region: CASSAGGRTTEQYF. CDR3 bases: TGTGCCAGCAGCGCCGGCGGTCGGACGACCGAGCAGTACTTC.